This T cell receptor (beta chain) is drawn from a study of metastatic and nonmetastatic thyroid tumors. Thyroid surgery was preceded by no treatment in any patient. Via MiXCR, TCRdb re-called the PCR reads. Of about 14,000 clones in the sample, roughly 33% were seen once. The germline gives CDR1 LNHDA, CDR2 SQIVND (reference sequence). J was trimmed by 5 bases and V by 6 bases; bases with no gene match: 3. This CDR3 is built from 13 residues. In its sample, this clone was seen many times. Its antigen remains unidentified. General study results and limits: Benign nodules were reported to have significantly lower TCR beta diversity than malignant thyroid tumors, in blood and tumor.

The TCR originated in a female donor with papillary thyroid cancer or a benign thyroid nodule (not recorded which). Some clones in this sample may be carry-over from other donors' samples. The J gene is TRBJ1-1, the V gene TRBV19, with 10 positions matching TRBD1. The source material was tumor tissue. CDR3 sequence (DNA): TGTGCCAGTAGGACAGGGGGCGGAACTGAAGCTTTCTTT. This sequence encodes CASRTGGGTEAFF.